This T cell receptor beta chain comes out of a study of T-cell reconstitution after alpha-beta-depleted transplantation in children. This clonotype showed up just a few times. This CDR3 has 15 residues. In germline, CDR1 is SEHNR, CDR2 FQNEAQ (reference sequence). Losses at the gene ends were 6 bases for V and 7 bases for J; bases not matched to a gene: 11. TCRbeta library preparation incorporated unique molecular identifiers. Each CDR3 protein is one row after TCRdb ran MiXCR on the PCR reads. The sample yields approximately 270,000 distinct CDR3 sequences, approximately 9.6% seen once. This receptor was taken from a human donor who donated a stem cell graft to a child with SCID. The source material was PBMCs from the stem cell graft donor, sampled from the stem cell graft. The J gene is TRBJ2-2, the V gene TRBV7-9; 7 bases agree with TRBD1. The CDR3 here is CASRTGSVRVGELFF. CDR3 bases: TGTGCCAGCAGGACAGGGTCGGTCCGCGTCGGGGAGCTGTTTTTT.